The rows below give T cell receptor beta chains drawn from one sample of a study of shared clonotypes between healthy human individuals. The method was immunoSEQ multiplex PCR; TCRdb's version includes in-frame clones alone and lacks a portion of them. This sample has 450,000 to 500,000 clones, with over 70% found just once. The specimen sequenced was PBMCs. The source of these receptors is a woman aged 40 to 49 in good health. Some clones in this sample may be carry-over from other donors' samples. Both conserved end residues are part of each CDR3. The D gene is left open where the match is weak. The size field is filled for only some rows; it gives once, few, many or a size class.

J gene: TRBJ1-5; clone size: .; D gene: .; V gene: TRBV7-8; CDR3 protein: CASRSGRNQPQHF; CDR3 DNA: TGTGCCAGCAGGTCCGGCCGCAATCAGCCCCAGCATTTT
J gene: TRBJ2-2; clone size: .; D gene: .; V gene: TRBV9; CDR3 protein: CASSVSRYSGELFF; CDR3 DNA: TGTGCCAGCAGCGTTTCTAGATATTCCGGGGAGCTGTTTTTT
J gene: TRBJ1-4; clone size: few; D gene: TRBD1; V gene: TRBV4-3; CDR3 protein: CASSQDNRGGNEKLFF; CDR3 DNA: TGCGCCAGCAGCCAAGACAACAGGGGGGGTAATGAAAAACTGTTTTTT
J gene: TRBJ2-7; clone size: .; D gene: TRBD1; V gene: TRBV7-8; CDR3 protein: CASSSFGQAYEQYF; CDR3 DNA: TGTGCCAGCAGCTCCTTCGGACAGGCCTACGAGCAGTACTTC
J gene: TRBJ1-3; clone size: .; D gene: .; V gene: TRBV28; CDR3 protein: CASSTPGGNGNTIYF; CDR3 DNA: TGTGCCAGCAGTACACCTGGAGGGAATGGAAACACCATATATTTT
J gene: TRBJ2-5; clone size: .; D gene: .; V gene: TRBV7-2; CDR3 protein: CASSLPRRGPETQYF; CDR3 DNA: TGTGCCAGCAGCTTACCTCGGCGGGGGCCAGAGACCCAGTACTTC
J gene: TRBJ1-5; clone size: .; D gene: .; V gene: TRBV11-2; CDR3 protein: CASSLDRVGQPQHF; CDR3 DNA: TGTGCCAGCAGCTTAGACAGGGTTGGTCAGCCCCAGCATTTT
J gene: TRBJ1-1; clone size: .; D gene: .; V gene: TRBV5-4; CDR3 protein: CASSLTARKNTEAFF; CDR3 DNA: TGTGCCAGCAGCTTAACCGCCCGCAAGAACACTGAAGCTTTCTTT
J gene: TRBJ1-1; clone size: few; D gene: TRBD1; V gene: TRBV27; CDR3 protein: CASSRGQGNTEAFF; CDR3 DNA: TGTGCCAGCAGTCGGGGACAGGGGAACACTGAAGCTTTCTTT
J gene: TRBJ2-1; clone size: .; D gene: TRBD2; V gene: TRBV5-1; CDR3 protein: CASSPGTSGREGEFF; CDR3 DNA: TGCGCCAGCAGCCCGGGGACTAGCGGGAGGGAGGGGGAGTTCTTC
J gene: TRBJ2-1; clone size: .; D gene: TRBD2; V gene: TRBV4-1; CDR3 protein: CASSRRGGYNEQFF; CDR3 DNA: TGCGCCAGCAGCCGGCGCGGGGGGTACAATGAGCAGTTCTTC
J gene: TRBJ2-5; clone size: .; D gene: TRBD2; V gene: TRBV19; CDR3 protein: CASSAPGLAGGETQYF; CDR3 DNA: TGTGCCAGTAGTGCCCCGGGACTAGCGGGAGGGGAGACCCAGTACTTC
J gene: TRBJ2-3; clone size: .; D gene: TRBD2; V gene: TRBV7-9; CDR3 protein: CASSLAPGLAGILDTQYF; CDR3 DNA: TGTGCCAGCAGCTTAGCCCCGGGACTAGCGGGAATATTGGATACGCAGTATTTT
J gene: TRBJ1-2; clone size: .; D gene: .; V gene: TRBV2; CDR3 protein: CASSESHNYGYTF; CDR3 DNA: TGTGCCAGCAGTGAAAGCCACAACTATGGCTACACCTTC
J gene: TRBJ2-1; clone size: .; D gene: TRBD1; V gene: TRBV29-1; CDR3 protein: CSYQGASYNEQFF; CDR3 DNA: TGCAGCTACCAGGGGGCATCCTACAATGAGCAGTTCTTC
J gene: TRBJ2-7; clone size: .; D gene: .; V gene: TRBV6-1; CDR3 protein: CASLGQYF; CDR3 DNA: TGTGCCAGCCTTGGGCAGTACTTC
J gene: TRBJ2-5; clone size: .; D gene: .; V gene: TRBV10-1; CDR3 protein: CASSVSQGRETQYF; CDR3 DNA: TGCGCCAGCAGTGTTTCACAGGGACGGGAGACCCAGTACTTC
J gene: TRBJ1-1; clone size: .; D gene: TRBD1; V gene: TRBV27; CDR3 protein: CAADRGRGEAFF; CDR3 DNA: TGTGCCGCTGACAGGGGGCGGGGAGAAGCTTTCTTT
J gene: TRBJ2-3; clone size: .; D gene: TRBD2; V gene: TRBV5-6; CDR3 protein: CASSLATSGSVTDTQYF; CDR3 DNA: TGTGCCAGCAGCTTGGCGACTAGCGGGAGTGTGACAGATACGCAGTATTTT
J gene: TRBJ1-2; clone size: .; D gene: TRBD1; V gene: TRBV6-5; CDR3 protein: CASRAGQGGGYGYTF; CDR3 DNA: TGTGCCAGCAGAGCGGGACAGGGAGGTGGCTATGGCTACACCTTC
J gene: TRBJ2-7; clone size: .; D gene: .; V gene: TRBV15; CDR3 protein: CATSRDLSSVSYEQYF; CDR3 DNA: TGTGCCACCAGCAGAGATCTGAGTAGTGTGTCCTACGAGCAGTACTTC
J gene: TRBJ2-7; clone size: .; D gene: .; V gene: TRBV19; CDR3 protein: CASSMRRAGPYEQYF; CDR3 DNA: TGTGCCAGTAGTATGAGGCGAGCGGGCCCGTACGAGCAGTACTTC
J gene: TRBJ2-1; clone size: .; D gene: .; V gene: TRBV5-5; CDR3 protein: CASSLSYNEQFF; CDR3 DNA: TGTGCCAGCAGCTTGAGTTACAATGAGCAGTTCTTC
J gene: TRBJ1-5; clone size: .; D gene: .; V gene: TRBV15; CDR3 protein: CATTRGTGPYSNQPQHF; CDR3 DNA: TGTGCCACCACCAGGGGTACAGGGCCATATAGCAATCAGCCCCAGCATTTT
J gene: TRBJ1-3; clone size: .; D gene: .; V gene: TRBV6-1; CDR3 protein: CASMGRASGNTIYF; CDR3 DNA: TGTGCCAGCATGGGCAGGGCCTCTGGAAACACCATATATTTT